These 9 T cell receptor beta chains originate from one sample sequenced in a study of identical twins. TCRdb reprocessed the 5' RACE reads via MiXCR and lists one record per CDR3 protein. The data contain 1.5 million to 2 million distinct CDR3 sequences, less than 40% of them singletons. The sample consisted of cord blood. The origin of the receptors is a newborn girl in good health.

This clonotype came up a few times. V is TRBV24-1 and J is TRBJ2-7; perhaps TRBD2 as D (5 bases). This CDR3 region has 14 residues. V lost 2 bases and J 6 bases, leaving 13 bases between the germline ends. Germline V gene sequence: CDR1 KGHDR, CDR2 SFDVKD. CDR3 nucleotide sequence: TGTGCCACCAGTGATTCACCGAGGGCTGGCGAGCAGTACTTC. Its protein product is CATSDSPRAGEQYF.

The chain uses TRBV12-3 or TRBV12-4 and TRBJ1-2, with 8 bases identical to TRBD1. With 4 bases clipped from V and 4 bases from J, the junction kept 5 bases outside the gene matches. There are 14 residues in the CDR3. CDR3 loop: CASSSDRAIYGYTF. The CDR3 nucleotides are TGTGCCAGCAGTTCGGACAGGGCCATCTATGGCTACACCTTC.

DNA of the CDR3: TGTGCCAGCAGCCAAACACCGACAGGGTTTCCCCACGAGCAGTACTTC. This translates into CASSQTPTGFPHEQYF. The chain has TRBV3-1 and TRBJ2-7, with TRBD1 matching over 7 bases. CDR1 and CDR2 (germline): LGHDT, YNNKEL (reference sequence). V lost 2 bases, J lost 5 bases, and 12 bases stayed unmatched. The CDR3 is 16 amino acids.

The CDR3 coding sequence is TGTGCCAGCAGTTTGCAGGGGGCGATCTCCTACGAGCAGTACTTC. Its translation is CASSLQGAISYEQYF. This sequence joins TRBV28 and TRBJ2-7, with 8 bases that match TRBD1. The CDR3 is 15 residues long. Germline lookup yields CDR1 MDHEN and CDR2 SYDVKM. V shed 3 bases and J 0 bases; nucleotides not matched to a gene: 4.

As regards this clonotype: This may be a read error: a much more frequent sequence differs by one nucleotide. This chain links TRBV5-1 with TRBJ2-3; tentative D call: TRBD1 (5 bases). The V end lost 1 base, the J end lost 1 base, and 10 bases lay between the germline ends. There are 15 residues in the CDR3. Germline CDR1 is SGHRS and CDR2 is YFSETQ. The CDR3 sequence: CASSLPEGGTDTQYF. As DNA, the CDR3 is TGCGCCAGCAGCTTGCCCGAAGGGGGCACAGATACGCAGTATTTT. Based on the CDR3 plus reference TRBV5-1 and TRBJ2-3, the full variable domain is KAGVTQTPRYLIKTRGQQVTLSCSPISGHRSVSWYQQTPGQGLQFLFEYFSETQRNKGNFPGRFSGRQFSNSRSEMNVSTLELGDSALYLCASSLPEGGTDTQYFGPGTRLTVL.

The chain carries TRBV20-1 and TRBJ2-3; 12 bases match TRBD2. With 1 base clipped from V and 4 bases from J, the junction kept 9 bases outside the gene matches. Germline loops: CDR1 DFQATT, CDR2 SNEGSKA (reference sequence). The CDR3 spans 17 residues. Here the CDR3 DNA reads TGCAGTGCTAGAGGACTTTCTAGCGGGGGGGCTGCAGATACGCAGTATTTT. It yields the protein CSARGLSSGGAADTQYF.

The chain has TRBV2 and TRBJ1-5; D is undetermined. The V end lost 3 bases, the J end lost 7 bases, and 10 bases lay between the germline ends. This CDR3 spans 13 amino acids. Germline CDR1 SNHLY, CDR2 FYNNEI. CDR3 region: CASSDAGYQPQHF. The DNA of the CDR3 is TGTGCCAGCAGTGACGCGGGGTACCAGCCCCAGCATTTT.

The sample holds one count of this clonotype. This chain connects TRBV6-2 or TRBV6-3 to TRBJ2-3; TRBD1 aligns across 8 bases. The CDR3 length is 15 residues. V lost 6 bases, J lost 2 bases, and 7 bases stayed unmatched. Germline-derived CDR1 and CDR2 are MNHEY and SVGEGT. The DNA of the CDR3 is TGTGCCAGCAGGCACCGGGACAGGTACACAGATACGCAGTATTTT. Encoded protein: CASRHRDRYTDTQYF.

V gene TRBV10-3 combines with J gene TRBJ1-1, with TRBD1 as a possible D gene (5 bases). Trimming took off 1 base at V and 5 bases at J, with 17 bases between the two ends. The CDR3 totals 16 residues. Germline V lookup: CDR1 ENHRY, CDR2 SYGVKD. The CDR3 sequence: CAISEYLEGKITEAFF. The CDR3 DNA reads TGTGCCATCAGTGAGTACTTGGAGGGGAAAATAACTGAAGCTTTCTTT.